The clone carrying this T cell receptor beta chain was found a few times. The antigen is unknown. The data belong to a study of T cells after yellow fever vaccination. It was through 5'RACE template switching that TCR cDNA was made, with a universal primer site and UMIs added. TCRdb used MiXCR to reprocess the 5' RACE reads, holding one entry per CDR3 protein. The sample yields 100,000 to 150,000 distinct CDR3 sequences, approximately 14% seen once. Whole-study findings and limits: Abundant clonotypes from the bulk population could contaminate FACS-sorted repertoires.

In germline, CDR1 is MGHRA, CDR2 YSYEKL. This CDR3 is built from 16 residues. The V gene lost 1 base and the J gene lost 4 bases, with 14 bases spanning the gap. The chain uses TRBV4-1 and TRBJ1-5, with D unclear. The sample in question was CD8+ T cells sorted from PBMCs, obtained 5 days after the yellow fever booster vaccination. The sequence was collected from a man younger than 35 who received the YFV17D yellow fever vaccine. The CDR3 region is CASSQGPGDGNQPQHF. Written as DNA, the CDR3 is TGCGCCAGCAGCCAAGGCCCCGGGGATGGGAATCAGCCCCAGCATTTT.